This TCR beta chain stems from a study of read filtering for tumor transcriptome and immune sequencing (dated by TCRdb to the early 2020s). At the level of the whole study: The cohort was composed of approximately 16 male and 14 to 15 female patients, with a mean age of about 68 years and an age range of roughly 45 to 80. By revised international staging, 8 or 9 patients were R-ISS I, under 20 were R-ISS II and more than five were R-ISS III. Whole-transcriptome libraries were prepared with the TruSeq RNA Access Library Prep Kit after DNase treatment. Per sample, about 4.05 to 10.27 million TCR-region mapped reads were obtained with IR-seq, compared with only roughly 75 to 1,400 with RNA-seq. The study compared TCR repertoires from targeted immune repertoire sequencing and bulk whole-transcriptome sequencing run on the same bone marrow samples. One main goal was a read-filtering strategy for immune repertoire data, in particular deciding whether clonotypes backed by only one read should be removed. Results and caveats for the whole study, not just this receptor: The sorted CD138-negative fraction was composed of a mixed bone marrow immune population rather than of purified T cells. Clonotypes were captured by IR-seq at much higher depth and more reliably than by RNA-seq, and smaller IR-seq throughput was sufficient for identification of most shared clonotypes. When single-read clonotypes were removed, the proportions of shared clonotypes in IR-seq and RNA-seq correlated more strongly. Single-read clonotypes made up roughly four fifths of clonotypes but 3.5% to 4.5% of total reads in IR-seq, and just under 75% of clonotypes and roughly 45% of reads in RNA-seq.

TCR libraries were constructed from roughly 0.4 ug RNA using the Immunoverse kit, and molecular barcoded adaptors covering alpha/delta and beta/gamma chains were employed. TCR library preparation was performed with the same RNA that was used for transcriptome sequencing. Sequencing of TCR libraries was carried out on an Illumina HiSeq 4000 with 2 x 150 cycles. The original pipeline was this. With MiXCR, TCR reads were aligned to human V, D, J and C references and assembled into CDR3 clonotypes, with quality filtering and error correction included. The tcR package in R was used for analysis of clonotype counts and gene usage diversity. Raw mapping reads were checked after the RNA-seq reads had been mapped by STAR aligner version 2.5.3a onto the human GRCh37 genome. To test how sequencing depth affects detected clonotypes, IR-seq fastq files were randomly downsampled with Seqtk 1.3. Starting from the raw public reads, TCRdb applied fastp trimming at Q25, assembled clones with MiXCR and retained in-frame beta chains. Rows are combined by CDR3 protein, so each entry shows the most common genes and DNA. TCRdb's processing, not the authors', yielded these V and J calls. The sample table contains roughly 68,000 distinct CDR3 sequences; only one count was recorded for around 14% of them. About 44% of the sample comes from the top ten.

Each patient had bone marrow sampled at the time of active disease. Bone marrow mononuclear cells were isolated by Ficoll-Hypaque density gradient centrifugation. Myeloma plasma cells were removed and CD138-negative cells were obtained by negative selection following labeling with CD138 magnetic microbeads on a MACS separator. Flow cytometry with CD138 antibodies on an Attune NxT was used to check how pure the isolated cells were. Total RNA was extracted using TRIzol reagent and was quantified on a NanoDrop spectrophotometer. For each patient, paired RNA-seq and IR-seq were run on the CD138-negative bone marrow sample from that patient. With respect to this clonotype: No cognate antigen has been identified for it. Base quality data are lacking; no much larger clone is found one base away.

This receptor was obtained from a donor at least 40 years old with multiple myeloma. The material sequenced was a population of CD138-negative cells sorted from bone marrow. The cell subset or site label, read with the paper, signifies: bone marrow mononuclear cells depleted of CD138+ plasma/myeloma cells by negative magnetic selection.

The base sequence is TGTGCCAGCAGCTTGGCGCCGGGACGGGGAAACTATGGCTACACCTTC. The encoded protein is CASSLAPGRGNYGYTF. The V and J segments used are TRBV5-6 and TRBJ1-2; the D gene is perhaps TRBD1, from 5 matching bases. The germline V gene gives CDR1 as SGHDT and CDR2 as YYEEEE. The CDR3 runs 16 amino acids, cysteine and phenylalanine included. CDR3 DNA only is kept here, 48 bases in frame from base 1. V is pared back by 0 bases and J by 2 bases, with 14 bases lying between the germline termini.